This T cell receptor beta chain appears in the sequencing data of a study of PD-L1 blockade in urothelial cancer. Assay: immunoSEQ multiplex PCR; the TCRdb copy retains only in-frame clones and omits some. This repertoire shows tens of thousands of clones, roughly 80% found once; its top ten account for around 10%. Enrolled patients showed locally advanced or metastatic urothelial carcinoma. Every patient provided from 1 to 8 samples, collected pretreatment and on-treatment. The specimen was PBMCs, collected around atezolizumab (anti-PD-L1) treatment. The receptor comes from a man between 65 and 85 years old with urothelial cancer.

The CDR3 reads CASSLAGIAYEQYF. The CDR3 DNA follows: TGTGCCAGCAGTTTAGCGGGAATCGCCTACGAGCAGTACTTC. The chain links TRBV27 to TRBJ2-7; weak D call: TRBD2 (6 bases). V shed 2 bases and J shed 2 bases, with 10 bases lying between them. CDR3 length: 14 amino acids. Germline CDR1 is MNHEY and CDR2 is SMNVEV (reference sequence).